This T cell receptor (beta chain) emerged from a study of blood T cells in healthy people across ages. Germline CDR1 is MNHNY and CDR2 is SVGAGI (reference sequence). The CDR3 extends over 16 amino acids. V dropped 2 bases and J dropped 8 bases, with 20 bases sitting between them. All donors came from Russia, were Caucasian and healthy, and spanned ages about 6 to 90. Each sample yielded at least 5.5 micrograms of PBMC total RNA. Study observations and caveats: Long-lived donors had more naive CD4+ cells and higher diversity than aged donors. With donor CMV status unknown, expanded clonotype changes were possibly confounded.

This clonotype was detected only a few times. No antigen is known for it. The authors ran a second PCR of roughly 7 to 11 cycles using a sample-barcoded 5' primer and a J-beta primer mix. TCRdb independently ran MiXCR on the 5' RACE reads; one entry per CDR3 protein. The data show around 940,000 distinct CDR3 sequences, 51% seen once. The rearrangement links TRBV6-6 to TRBJ2-3; D gene ambiguous. Sequences were obtained from blood. This TCR derives from a woman in her fifties or sixties in good health. The CDR3 reads CASSYRGTQHSSTQYF. The CDR3 DNA sequence: TGTGCCAGCAGTTACCGAGGTACACAGCACAGCTCTACGCAGTATTTT.